This passage covers 26 T cell receptor beta chains from one sample sequenced in a study of blood T cell repertoires in COVID-19. Produced via immunoSEQ multiplex PCR; TCRdb's table is partial and in-frame only. The table lists a few hundred thousand clones, approximately 83% of them singletons. The source material was peripheral blood. The receptors come from a woman aged 55-69 years with acute or convalescent COVID-19.

This clone was detected a few times. The rearrangement joins TRBV6-1 to TRBJ2-3; TRBD2 matches at 11 bases. Germline V CDR1 and CDR2: MNHNS, SASEGT. V trimming: 1 base; J trimming: 5 bases; junction bases outside the gene matches: 8. The CDR3 loop spans 17 amino acids. The DNA of the CDR3 is TGTGCCAGCAGTGAAGAAGTTAGCGGGGGGGCGGTAGATACGCAGTATTTT. Its translation is CASSEEVSGGAVDTQYF.

The rearrangement joins TRBV7-2 to TRBJ1-5; the D gene is possibly TRBD1 (5 bases). The CDR3 totals 13 residues. Per germline, CDR1 SGHTA and CDR2 FQGNSA. Trimming stripped 5 bases from V and 4 bases from J, with 9 bases between. The CDR3 DNA sequence: TGTGCCAGCAGCCAGGGTATTAATCAGCCCCAGCATTTT. Its translation: CASSQGINQPQHF.

The chain is built from TRBV2 and TRBJ1-6; 9 bases are shared with TRBD1. The length of the CDR3 is 15 residues. With V trimmed by 4 bases and J by 9 bases, 7 bases remained unmatched. The V gene's germline CDR1 is SNHLY and CDR2 FYNNEI. DNA of the CDR3: TGTGCCAGCAGTGTACAGGGGGCGCAGGCTTCACCCCTCCACTTT. Amino acid sequence: CASSVQGAQASPLHF. Based on the CDR3 plus reference TRBV2 and TRBJ1-6, the full variable domain is EPEVTQTPSHQVTQMGQEVILRCVPISNHLYFYWYRQILGQKVEFLVSFYNNEISEKSEIFDDQFSVERPDGSNFTLKIRSTKLEDSAMYFCASSVQGAQASPLHFGNGTRLTVT.

The gene calls are TRBV5-4 and TRBJ1-2, with a tentative D call TRBD1 (6 bases). The CDR3 totals 15 residues. Trimming removed 5 bases from V and 6 bases from J, with 20 bases in between. The germline V gene encodes CDR1 SGHNT and CDR2 YYREEE (reference sequence). CDR3 loop: CASSFPRGGLDGYTF. The CDR3 bases are TGTGCCAGCAGTTTCCCAAGGGGGGGCCTAGATGGCTACACCTTC.

The chain joins TRBV28 to TRBJ1-1; 7 positions agree with TRBD1. The junction had 6 bases not matched to a gene; V was cut back by 6 bases and J by 8 bases. From germline, CDR1 is MDHEN and CDR2 SYDVKM. The CDR3 has 12 amino acids. The CDR3 DNA sequence: TGTGCCAGCAGCATACAGGGGCGGGAAGCTTTCTTT. It yields the protein CASSIQGREAFF. The full variable domain, in which reference TRBV28 and TRBJ1-1 provide the parts outside the CDR3, is DVKVTQSSRYLVKRTGEKVFLECVQDMDHENMFWYRQDPGLGLRLIYFSYDVKMKEKGDIPEGYSVSREKKERFSLILESASTNQTSMYLCASSIQGREAFFGQGTRLTVV.

The rearrangement uses TRBV28 and TRBJ2-3; TRBD1 matches 7 bases. From germline, CDR1 is MDHEN and CDR2 SYDVKM. V was pared by 5 bases and J by 0 bases, with 5 bases of the junction left unmatched. The length of the CDR3 is 15 residues. The DNA of the CDR3 is TGTGCCAGCAGTAAACACAGGGGTAGCACAGATACGCAGTATTTT. This sequence encodes CASSKHRGSTDTQYF.

Note on this clone: One end of the junction fails to match germline, which may point to a read error. V gene TRBV19 combines with J gene TRBJ1-2; TRBD1 matches at 9 bases. The V gene's germline CDR1 is LNHDA and CDR2 SQIVND (reference sequence). The CDR3 is 13 amino acids. CDR3 residues: CASSLGTGYVYTF. For the CDR3, the DNA is TGTGCCAGTAGTCTCGGGACAGGGTATGTCTACACCTTC.

V usage is TRBV6-2 or TRBV6-3 and J usage is TRBJ1-5; D remains unclear. CDR3 length: 14 amino acids. Germline CDR1 and CDR2: MNHEY and SVGEGT. V lost 6 bases and J 3 bases, leaving 12 bases between the germline ends. The CDR3 DNA sequence: TGTGCCAGCAGCCGCGCCCTTGACAATCAGCCCCAGCATTTT. Its translation is CASSRALDNQPQHF.

The rearrangement joins TRBV7-8 to TRBJ2-2, with 10 bases lining up with TRBD2. The CDR3 extends over 17 amino acids. CDR1 and CDR2 (germline): SGHVS, FQNEAQ. V lost 4 bases and J lost 1; bases outside the gene matches: 6. The CDR3 DNA follows: TGTGCCAGCAGCTCACTAGCGGGATCGAAGAACACCGGGGAGCTGTTTTTT. The encoded protein is CASSSLAGSKNTGELFF. The full variable domain, rest sourced from reference TRBV7-8 and TRBJ2-2, is GAGVSQSPRYKVAKRGQDVALRCDPISGHVSLFWYQQALGQGPEFLTYFQNEAQLDKSGLPSDRFFAERPEGSVSTLKIQRTQQEDSAVYLCASSSLAGSKNTGELFFGEGSRLTVL.

This chain connects TRBV7-2 to TRBJ2-1, with 7 bases matching TRBD2. Germline loops: CDR1 SGHTA, CDR2 FQGNSA. Trimming took 0 bases from V and 2 from J; bases not matched to a gene: 1. This CDR3 spans 15 amino acids. CDR3 sequence reads: CASSLARGAYNEQFF. DNA for the CDR3: TGTGCCAGCAGCTTAGCCCGGGGGGCCTACAATGAGCAGTTCTTC.

The chain links TRBV28 to TRBJ1-2, with 8 bases lining up with TRBD1. CDR3 size: 15 residues. CDR1 MDHEN and CDR2 SYDVKM come from the germline V gene. The ends lost 2 bases at V and 5 bases at J; junction bases unmatched: 7. The CDR3 DNA reads as TGTGCCAGCAGTTTACTGGCAGGGGGCGAATATGGCTACACCTTC. Translated: CASSLLAGGEYGYTF.

The chain couples TRBV28 to TRBJ1-3; possible D gene TRBD1, 6 bases. From germline, CDR1 is MDHEN and CDR2 SYDVKM. V lost 8 bases and J lost 2, with 10 bases in between. The CDR3 consists of 13 residues. CDR3 sequence (DNA): TGTGCCAGCGGGTGGGGGCCTGGAAACACCATATATTTT. As protein: CASGWGPGNTIYF.

This chain uses TRBV28 with TRBJ1-2; D not resolved. Trimming took off 3 bases at V and 8 bases at J, with 13 bases between the two ends. Looked up from germline, CDR1 is MDHEN and CDR2 is SYDVKM. The CDR3 has 13 residues. The DNA for the CDR3 is TGTGCCAGCAGTTTTATTGGCTCGTGGGGCTACACCTTC. As protein: CASSFIGSWGYTF.

V and J are TRBV3-1 (or the pseudogene TRBV3-2) and TRBJ1-2, with a weak D call TRBD1 (6 bases). This CDR3 is built from 14 residues. V lost 7 bases and J 5 bases, leaving 17 bases between the germline ends. Germline-derived CDR1 and CDR2 are LGHDT and YNNKEL (reference sequence). The CDR3: CASNLRGSQYGYTF. CDR3 coding DNA: TGTGCCAGCAACCTCAGGGGTAGTCAATATGGCTACACCTTC.

This chain links TRBV7-9 with TRBJ2-7, with 9 nucleotides matching TRBD1. With V trimmed by 5 bases and J by 1 base, 6 bases remained unmatched. This CDR3 is built from 15 residues. The germline V gene has CDR1 SEHNR and CDR2 FQNEAQ (reference sequence). The CDR3 is CASSQRQGVSYEQYF. CDR3 bases: TGTGCCAGCAGCCAGAGACAGGGGGTTTCCTACGAGCAGTACTTC.

To note about this clone: Other DNA sequences in this sample translate to the same CDR3. The CDR3 here is CASSLDRDSPLHF. CDR3 bases: TGCGCCAGCAGCTTGGACAGGGATTCACCCCTCCACTTT. This sequence joins TRBV5-1 and TRBJ1-6, with D perhaps matching TRBD1 (6 bases). The CDR3 is made up of 13 amino acids. Deletions cut 0 bases from V and 8 bases from J, with 6 bases between. CDR1 is SGHRS, CDR2 YFSETQ, per germline.

The chain combines TRBV7-2 with TRBJ1-1, with 8 positions matching TRBD1. Germline V gene sequence: CDR1 SGHTA, CDR2 FQGNSA. V lost 5 bases and J lost 2; bases outside the gene matches: 7. The CDR3 is 15 residues long. Here the CDR3 DNA reads TGTGCCAGCAGCATAGGACAGGGCAGAAACACTGAAGCTTTCTTT. This gives the protein CASSIGQGRNTEAFF.

The chain is built from TRBV6-1 and TRBJ2-7; the D gene is possibly TRBD2 (6 bases). Germline V gene lookup returns CDR1 MNHNS and CDR2 SASEGT. Trimming left V 3 bases short and J 0 bases short, with 21 bases between. This CDR3 spans 18 amino acids. The CDR3 is CASSESRGFGRPSYEQYF. The CDR3 coding sequence is TGTGCCAGCAGTGAGTCTAGGGGTTTTGGGAGGCCCTCCTACGAGCAGTACTTC.

On this clone itself: Possible read error: a much larger clone is one base away. V is TRBV19 and J is TRBJ1-2; 8 nucleotides agree with TRBD1. Germline assignment: CDR1 LNHDA and CDR2 SQIVND (reference sequence). The length of the CDR3 is 14 residues. CDR3 protein: CVSFGDRTYYGYTF. DNA of the CDR3: TGTGTCAGTTTTGGGGACAGGACTTACTATGGCTACACCTTC.

This clone appeared a single time. The chain combines TRBV5-5 with TRBJ2-7; possibly TRBD2 for D (5 bases). Trimming took off 2 bases at V and 5 bases at J, with 8 bases between the two ends. The CDR3 runs to 12 residues. CDR1 SGHKS and CDR2 YYEKEE come from the germline V gene (reference sequence). The CDR3 DNA reads as TGTGCCAGCAGCTTTGGGGAGAACGAGCAGTACTTC. Protein: CASSFGENEQYF.

V and J are TRBV4-1 and TRBJ2-7, with TRBD2 matching over 8 bases. V was pared by 0 bases and J by 0 bases, with 4 bases of the junction left unmatched. The CDR3 contains 16 residues. Germline CDR1 MGHRA, CDR2 YSYEKL. This CDR3 is CASSQDAGGLSYEQYF. Written as DNA, the CDR3 is TGCGCCAGCAGCCAAGATGCGGGGGGACTCTCCTACGAGCAGTACTTC.

The CDR3 region has the DNA TGTGCCAGCAGCCCTCCTCAGCGACTGGATACGCAGTATTTT. Translating it yields CASSPPQRLDTQYF. The chain is built from TRBV7-8 and TRBJ2-3; D gene uncertain. Trimming left V 5 bases short and J 6 bases short, with 15 bases between. The CDR3 covers 14 residues. Germline V lookup: CDR1 SGHVS, CDR2 FQNEAQ. Full variable domain (remainder filled in from reference TRBV7-8 and TRBJ2-3): GAGVSQSPRYKVAKRGQDVALRCDPISGHVSLFWYQQALGQGPEFLTYFQNEAQLDKSGLPSDRFFAERPEGSVSTLKIQRTQQEDSAVYLCASSPPQRLDTQYFGPGTRLTVL.

Points on this clone: Other nucleotide sequences from this sample produce the same CDR3. The chain couples TRBV5-1 to TRBJ1-2; D may be TRBD1 (5 bases). CDR1 and CDR2 from the germline V gene are SGHRS and YFSETQ. The V end was cut by 0 bases, the J end by 2 bases, with 8 bases between. The CDR3 covers 14 residues. The CDR3 loop is CASSLEGANYGYTF. The CDR3 DNA is TGCGCCAGCAGCTTGGAAGGGGCGAACTATGGCTACACCTTC.

V gene TRBV7-9 combines with J gene TRBJ1-5, with 9 bases matching TRBD1. The V segment lost 5 bases and the J segment 7 bases; nucleotides outside the gene matches: 6. The CDR3 contains 14 residues. CDR1 is SEHNR, CDR2 FQNEAQ, per germline (reference sequence). The DNA for the CDR3 is TGTGCCAGCAGCCCGGGACAGGGCGCCCAGCCCCAGCATTTT. It codes for CASSPGQGAQPQHF.

Note on this clone: Distinct nucleotide sequences in the sample also encode this CDR3. V and J are TRBV7-9 and TRBJ1-6; D not certain. Germline V lookup: CDR1 SEHNR, CDR2 FQNEAQ (reference sequence). This CDR3 has 16 amino acids. Trimming shortened V by 5 bases and J by 1 base, and 12 bases separated the two germline ends. CDR3 sequence reads: CASSPTGGSYNSPLHF. The CDR3 coding sequence is TGTGCCAGCAGCCCCACGGGAGGTTCCTATAATTCACCCCTCCACTTT.

The chain has TRBV6-5 and TRBJ2-3, with TRBD2 identical over 7 bases. CDR3 size: 13 residues. The germline gives CDR1 MNHEY, CDR2 SVGAGI. Losses at the gene ends were 6 bases for V and 1 base for J; bases not matched to a gene: 1. The CDR3 is CASSAGGTDTQYF. DNA for the CDR3: TGTGCCAGCAGCGCGGGGGGCACAGATACGCAGTATTTT.